This T cell receptor beta chain stems from a study of T cell responses to AZD1222 COVID-19 vaccine. Points from the study as a whole: It should be noted that donors were predominantly white British and more often female, and clonal diversity was possibly underestimated. Without day 14 samples, only post-peak T cell repertoires were studied.

This clone was seen a few times. Its target is unknown. This CDR3 has 16 amino acids. The V and J ends lost 5 bases and 1 base respectively, with 15 bases between them. CDR1 and CDR2 (germline): SEHNR, FQNEAQ (reference sequence). Generated by immunoSEQ multiplex PCR, the TCRdb table keeps only in-frame clones and is missing some. The table shows 120,000 or so clones, with about nine tenths occurring only once. The genes are TRBV7-9 and TRBJ1-5; the D is unclear. This specimen consisted of peripheral blood, obtained on day 0 of AZD1222 vaccination. This TCR was sampled from an adult in good health. CDR3 DNA: TGTGCCAGCAGCCCCGACCCTAGCGGAAGCAATCAGCCCCAGCATTTT. Its protein is CASSPDPSGSNQPQHF.